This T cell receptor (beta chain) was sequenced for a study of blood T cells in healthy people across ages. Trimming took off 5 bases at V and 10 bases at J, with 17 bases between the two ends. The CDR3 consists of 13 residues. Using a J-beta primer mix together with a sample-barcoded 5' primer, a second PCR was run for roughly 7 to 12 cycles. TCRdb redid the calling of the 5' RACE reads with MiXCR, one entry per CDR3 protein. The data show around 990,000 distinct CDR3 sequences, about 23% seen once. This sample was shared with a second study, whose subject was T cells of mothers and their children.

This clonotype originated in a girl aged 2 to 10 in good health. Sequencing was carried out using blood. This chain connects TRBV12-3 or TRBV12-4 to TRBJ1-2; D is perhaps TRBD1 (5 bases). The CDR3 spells CASSPRGQGDYTF. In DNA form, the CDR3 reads TGTGCCAGCAGTCCCCGTGGTCAGGGCGACTACACCTTC.